The sequence of this TCR beta chain was determined in a study of T cell responses to AZD1222 COVID-19 vaccine. Study observations and caveats: CD4 TCRs associated with vaccination spanned spike, dominating at 160-218 and 743-854.

Details on this clone: What it binds is unknown.

CDR3 length: 15 residues. Deletions cut 5 bases from V and 0 bases from J, with 13 bases between. Germline V gene data show CDR1 as MGHRA and CDR2 as YSYEKL. Profiled with immunoSEQ multiplex PCR; TCRdb holds only in-frame clones, not every one. The repertoire consists of some 190,000 clones, with over 90% occurring once and the leading ten covering more than 1.5%. The origin of this receptor is an adult who received the AZD1222 COVID-19 vaccine. This sequence joins TRBV4-1 and TRBJ1-1; possibly TRBD1 for D (6 bases). The input for sequencing was peripheral blood, taken 28 days after the second AZD1222 dose. The CDR3, as DNA: TGCGCCAGCAGCTCTCCGGACAGAATGAACACTGAAGCTTTCTTT. Its protein is CASSSPDRMNTEAFF.